These 32 T cell receptor beta chains originate from one sample sequenced in a study of T cells in Graves' hyperthyroidism and ophthalmopathy. The TCR beta CDR3 regions underwent amplification using RNA transcripts as the source. When the TCR CDR3 underwent first-round RT-PCR, the HTBI primer set was used. MiXCR, run by TCRdb on the multiplex PCR reads, gives a single entry per CDR3 protein. The sample lists 800,000 or so distinct CDR3 sequences, more than 30% occurring once. Sequenced material: blood. These TCRs come from a man aged 18 to 35 with Graves' hyperthyroidism.

J is TRBJ2-7 and V is TRBV15; 10 positions agree with TRBD2. V lost 6 bases and J lost 1; bases outside the gene matches: 9. CDR3 length: 16 residues. Germline V gives CDR1 LNHNV, CDR2 YYDKDF (reference sequence). The CDR3, as DNA: TGTGCCACCAGACCGACCGGGACTAGCGCATCCTACGAGCAGTACTTC. It translates to CATRPTGTSASYEQYF.

This clonotype was seen a few times. The chain uses TRBV20-1 and TRBJ2-7, with 8 bases matching TRBD2. CDR1 is DFQATT and CDR2 is SNEGSKA in the germline V gene (reference sequence). The CDR3 loop spans 16 amino acids. The trim removed 5 bases at V and 0 bases at J, leaving 12 bases unmatched. CDR3 coding DNA: TGCAGTGCTGGTTTGGCGGGAGGCCCCTTCTCCTACGAGCAGTACTTC. Its protein is CSAGLAGGPFSYEQYF.

The chain uses TRBV29-1 and TRBJ1-1, with unresolved D. V was shortened by 6 bases and J by 3 bases, with 20 bases between the two germline ends. Germline V gene lookup returns CDR1 SQVTM and CDR2 ANQGSEA. This CDR3 has 15 amino acids. This CDR3 is CSVWVTGVWDTEAFF. The CDR3, as DNA: TGCAGCGTCTGGGTCACCGGGGTTTGGGACACTGAAGCTTTCTTT. Together with reference TRBV29-1 and TRBJ1-1, the CDR3 gives the full variable domain: SAVISQKPSRDICQRGTSLTIQCQVDSQVTMMFWYRQQPGQSLTLIATANQGSEATYESGFVIDKFPISRPNLTFSTLTVSNMSPEDSSIYLCSVWVTGVWDTEAFFGQGTRLTVV.

This clonotype was recorded only once. The V call is TRBV5-1, the J call TRBJ1-5, with a tentative D call TRBD1 (5 bases). V lost 0 bases and J lost 2, with 15 bases in between. CDR1 and CDR2 from the germline V gene are SGHRS and YFSETQ. This CDR3 has 17 amino acids. This CDR3 reads CASSLGLAGGGNQPQHF. In nucleotides, the CDR3 is TGCGCCAGCAGCTTGGGACTAGCGGGGGGTGGCAATCAGCCCCAGCATTTT.

The J gene is TRBJ1-1, the V gene TRBV9, with a possible D match to TRBD1 (5 bases). CDR3 length equals 13 residues. The germline gives CDR1 SGDLS, CDR2 YYNGEE. V was trimmed by 3 bases and J by 11 bases, leaving 17 bases between them. The CDR3 is CASSAFLQVPAFF. CDR3 nucleotides: TGTGCCAGCAGCGCCTTCCTACAGGTTCCCGCTTTCTTT. Looking up the rest from reference TRBV9 and TRBJ1-1 gives the full variable domain: DSGVTQTPKHLITATGQRVTLRCSPRSGDLSVYWYQQSLDQGLQFLIQYYNGEERAKGNILERFSAQQFPDLHSELNLSSLELGDSALYFCASSAFLQVPAFFGQGTRLTVV.

The sample holds one count of this clonotype. The rearrangement links TRBV25-1 to TRBJ1-4; TRBD1 is a possible D gene (5 bases). The V gene's germline CDR1 is MGHDK and CDR2 SYGVNS. Trimming stripped 8 bases from V and 4 bases from J, with 17 bases between. There are 15 residues in the CDR3. CDR3 DNA: TGTGCCAGCCCGGACCCGACAGCAAGTAATGAAAAACTGTTTTTT. Translated, it gives CASPDPTASNEKLFF.

In this sample, this clonotype turned up many times. This chain joins TRBV7-6 and TRBJ1-6; no firm D call. This CDR3 is built from 13 residues. The germline V gene encodes CDR1 SGHVS and CDR2 FNYEAQ. Trimming took 1 base from V and 6 from J, leaving 4 bases between them. CDR3 sequence (DNA): TGTGCCAGCAGCTTAGAAAGTAATTCACCCCTCCACTTT. It codes for CASSLESNSPLHF.

The CDR3 sequence is CASSQAGAPGQINYGYTF. CDR3 sequence (DNA): TGCGCCAGCAGCCAAGCGGGAGCTCCGGGACAGATTAACTATGGCTACACCTTC. The chain recombines TRBV5-1 with TRBJ1-2; 7 bases are shared with TRBD1. V was pared by 4 bases and J by 1 base, with 16 bases of the junction left unmatched. From germline, CDR1 is SGHRS and CDR2 YFSETQ. The length of the CDR3 is 18 residues.

The CDR3 spells CSVRIGRSQETQYF. The CDR3 DNA reads TGCAGCGTTCGAATCGGCAGGTCGCAAGAGACCCAGTACTTC. The chain recombines TRBV29-1 with TRBJ2-5, with D unresolved. Trimming left V 5 bases short and J 2 bases short, with 15 bases between. The CDR3 runs 14 residues. The germline CDR1 and CDR2 sequences are SQVTM and ANQGSEA.

This clonotype was detected many times. The chain links TRBV19 to TRBJ2-6, with a weak D call TRBD2 (6 bases). The CDR3 sequence is 16 residues long. Looked up from germline, CDR1 is LNHDA and CDR2 is SQIVND (reference sequence). The CDR3 protein is CATYGEEGPGANVLTF. CDR3 DNA: TGTGCTACCTACGGGGAGGAGGGGCCTGGGGCCAACGTCCTGACTTTC.

This chain links TRBV29-1 with TRBJ1-2; D not resolved. V was trimmed by 5 bases and J by 4 bases, leaving 14 bases between them. This CDR3 comprises 13 residues. Per the germline V gene, CDR1 is SQVTM and CDR2 is ANQGSEA. The CDR3 reads CSVRTSGFYGYTF. The CDR3 nucleotides are TGCAGCGTTCGGACTAGCGGGTTCTATGGCTACACCTTC.

The V call is TRBV7-6, the J call TRBJ1-1; TRBD1 is a possible D gene (5 bases). Trimming shortened V by 8 bases and J by 0 bases, and 16 bases separated the two germline ends. The germline V gene has CDR1 SGHVS and CDR2 FNYEAQ. This CDR3 has 15 residues. The CDR3 loop reads CASSPQGGVNTEAFF. The CDR3 DNA follows: TGTGCCAGCTCACCCCAGGGAGGAGTGAACACTGAAGCTTTCTTT.

The rearrangement links TRBV19 to TRBJ1-2, with D hard to call. V lost 6 bases and J lost 4, with 18 bases in between. The CDR3 consists of 15 residues. Germline V gives CDR1 LNHDA, CDR2 SQIVND (reference sequence). The CDR3 loop reads CASRDGAPYLYGYTF. In nucleotides, the CDR3 is TGTGCCAGTAGGGACGGTGCACCCTACCTCTATGGCTACACCTTC.

At least ten counts were recorded for this clonotype. This chain links TRBV7-9 with TRBJ1-5; D may be TRBD1 (5 bases). Trimming took off 6 bases at V and 2 bases at J, with 11 bases between the two ends. CDR1 SEHNR and CDR2 FQNEAQ come from the germline V gene (reference sequence). The CDR3 consists of 14 residues. CDR3 region: CASSPGLGNQPQHF. The DNA of the CDR3 is TGTGCCAGCAGTCCAGGGTTAGGCAATCAGCCCCAGCATTTT. The complete variable domain, with remaining parts taken from reference TRBV7-9 and TRBJ1-5, reads DTGVSQNPRHKITKRGQNVTFRCDPISEHNRLYWYRQTLGQGPEFLTYFQNEAQLEKSRLLSDRFSAERPKGSFSTLEIQRTEQGDSAMYLCASSPGLGNQPQHFGDGTRLSIL.

This clonotype was detected many times. The genes are TRBV7-9 and TRBJ1-1; 7 positions match TRBD1. CDR1 is SEHNR and CDR2 is FQNEAQ in the germline V gene (reference sequence). The trim removed 5 bases at V and 3 bases at J, leaving 6 bases unmatched. This CDR3 is built from 14 residues. The CDR3 nucleotides read TGTGCCAGCAGCGCCAAGGGACAGCACACTGAAGCTTTCTTT. It is translated as CASSAKGQHTEAFF.

This clonotype has more than one count but fewer than ten. V usage is TRBV11-2 and J usage is TRBJ2-7; D tentatively fits TRBD1 or TRBD2 (5 bases each). The germline V gene encodes CDR1 SGHAT and CDR2 FQNNGV. The CDR3 consists of 13 residues. V dropped 5 bases and J dropped 12 bases, with 20 bases sitting between them. CDR3 residues: CASSRPVGDEVYF. The DNA for the CDR3 is TGTGCCAGCAGCCGCCCGGTCGGGGACGAGGTGTACTTC.

This clonotype was seen repeatedly, ten times or more. The genes are TRBV2 and TRBJ1-1; 8 bases map to TRBD1. CDR1 is SNHLY, CDR2 FYNNEI, per germline. The CDR3 runs to 13 residues. Germline trimming cut 5 bases from V and 1 base from J; bases unmatched to any gene: 0. The CDR3 loop is CASSQGANTEAFF. CDR3 coding DNA: TGTGCCAGCAGTCAGGGGGCGAACACTGAAGCTTTCTTT.

This rearrangement joins TRBV25-1 to TRBJ1-1, with 8 bases matching TRBD1. The CDR3 is 17 amino acids. Trimming cost V 1 base and J 5 bases; bases outside gene matches: 12. The germline gives CDR1 MGHDK, CDR2 SYGVNS. DNA of the CDR3: TGTGCCAGCAGTGAATCCAGGGGGCTATACGGGAGGACTGAAGCTTTCTTT. Translation gives CASSESRGLYGRTEAFF.

The chain employs TRBV15 and TRBJ2-7, with TRBD1 matching 7 bases. CDR1 and CDR2 (germline): LNHNV, YYDKDF (reference sequence). The V segment lost 10 bases and the J segment 6 bases; nucleotides outside the gene matches: 21. This CDR3 spans 16 amino acids. The CDR3 sequence: CASSPPTQGTTLEQYF. CDR3 nucleotide sequence: TGTGCCAGCTCACCACCTACACAGGGGACAACCCTCGAGCAGTACTTC.

This clonotype was seen a handful of times. The chain couples TRBV6-5 to TRBJ2-7, with D unclear. Per the germline V gene, CDR1 is MNHEY and CDR2 is SVGAGI. V was cut by 3 bases and J by 0 bases, with 9 bases left in between. The length of the CDR3 is 14 residues. CDR3 amino acids: CASSYGGRSYEQYF. In DNA, the CDR3 is TGTGCCAGCAGTTATGGCGGTCGCTCCTACGAGCAGTACTTC.

This rearrangement joins TRBV6-1 to TRBJ1-2; D is possibly TRBD1 (6 bases). Germline CDR1 reads MNHNS; CDR2 reads SASEGT. The CDR3 is made up of 12 amino acids. V was clipped by 8 bases and J by 6 bases, with 13 bases between them. CDR3 protein: CASFKQGHGYTF. The CDR3 nucleotides are TGTGCCAGCTTCAAACAGGGACATGGCTACACCTTC.

The chain links TRBV10-3 to TRBJ1-5; D is ambiguous. V dropped 11 bases and J dropped 2 bases, with 7 bases sitting between them. Germline values: CDR1 ENHRY, CDR2 SYGVKD. The CDR3 extends over 11 amino acids. The CDR3 DNA reads as TGTGCCCCCCTGGGCAATCAGCCCCAGCATTTT. This codes for CAPLGNQPQHF.

There are many counts of this clonotype. The chain recombines TRBV19 with TRBJ1-1, with a tentative D call TRBD1 (6 bases). This CDR3 is built from 14 residues. The germline V and J ends were trimmed by 3 bases and 10 bases, with 18 bases remaining between them. Germline values: CDR1 LNHDA, CDR2 SQIVND (reference sequence). CDR3 residues: CASSIGRDIKGAFF. The CDR3 DNA reads TGTGCCAGTAGTATTGGACGGGACATCAAGGGAGCTTTCTTT.

This clonotype has a handful of counts. The chain combines TRBV29-1 with TRBJ2-2; D assignment may be TRBD1 or TRBD2 (5 bases each). Trimming pared 0 bases from V and 6 bases from J, leaving 17 bases between. This CDR3 has 16 residues. Germline V CDR1 and CDR2: SQVTM, ANQGSEA. The CDR3 sequence is CSVEDFMGESPGELFF. The CDR3 region has the DNA TGCAGCGTTGAAGATTTTATGGGGGAAAGTCCCGGGGAGCTGTTTTTT.

This clonotype has more than one count but fewer than ten. The CDR3 reads CASSPISGPGSTEAFF. CDR3 nucleotide sequence: TGTGCCAGCAGCCCGATTTCAGGGCCTGGATCCACTGAAGCTTTCTTT. The J gene is TRBJ1-1, the V gene TRBV7-9, with D possibly being TRBD1 (5 bases). With 5 bases removed from V and 4 bases from J, the gap between germline ends came to 20 bases. The CDR3 contains 16 residues. Germline CDR1 reads SEHNR; CDR2 reads FQNEAQ (reference sequence).

This clonotype has just a few counts. The CDR3 sequence is CSARESHLPNTEAFF. CDR3 bases: TGCAGTGCTAGAGAGAGCCACTTACCGAACACTGAAGCTTTCTTT. The chain employs TRBV20-1 and TRBJ1-1, with D unclear. This CDR3 is 15 amino acids long. V was cut by 0 bases and J by 1 base, with 12 bases left in between. Germline assignment: CDR1 DFQATT and CDR2 SNEGSKA (reference sequence).

This clonotype was seen many times. This chain connects TRBV2 to TRBJ1-2, with 8 bases matching TRBD1. Per germline, CDR1 SNHLY and CDR2 FYNNEI. This CDR3 spans 12 amino acids. J gave up 4 bases and V 6 bases, and 1 base lay outside the gene matches. For the CDR3, the DNA is TGTGCCAGCAGCCAGGGGGCCTATGGCTACACCTTC. This gives the protein CASSQGAYGYTF.

This clonotype was seen many times. The chain links TRBV25-1 to TRBJ1-1; D remains ambiguous. V was trimmed by 4 bases and J by 3 bases, leaving 6 bases between them. The CDR3 runs to 12 residues. Germline CDR1 and CDR2: MGHDK and SYGVNS. The DNA for the CDR3 is TGTGCCAGCAGTGTAAGGGACACTGAAGCTTTCTTT. Protein: CASSVRDTEAFF.

This clonotype has only a few counts. V and J are TRBV7-3 and TRBJ1-1, with no clear D. This CDR3 has 13 residues. Trimming took 5 bases from V and 8 from J, leaving 15 bases between them. The V gene's germline CDR1 is SGHTA and CDR2 FQGTGA. The CDR3 loop is CASSPIRRAEAFF. The CDR3, as DNA: TGTGCCAGCAGCCCCATCCGAAGAGCCGAAGCTTTCTTT.

This clonotype was picked up a small number of times. The chain carries TRBV14 and TRBJ2-2, with 9 bases identical to TRBD1. Germline trimming cut 4 bases from V and 0 bases from J; bases unmatched to any gene: 3. Germline V gene data show CDR1 as SGHDN and CDR2 as FVKESK. This CDR3 is 16 amino acids long. CDR3 sequence (DNA): TGTGCCAGCAGCCGTACAGGGGGCGCGAACACCGGGGAGCTGTTTTTT. Translated: CASSRTGGANTGELFF.

This clonotype was detected many times. This rearrangement joins TRBV10-2 to TRBJ1-1; D not certain. Germline CDR1 reads WSHSY; CDR2 reads SAAADI. Trimming left V 6 bases short and J 7 bases short, with 12 bases between. The CDR3 sequence is 12 residues long. The CDR3, as DNA: TGCGCCAGCAGCCCACCGGGAGTTGAAGCTTTCTTT. Translation gives CASSPPGVEAFF.

This clonotype was seen only a few times. J is TRBJ1-3 and V is TRBV7-9; D is possibly TRBD1 (5 bases). Germline V CDR1 and CDR2: SEHNR, FQNEAQ (reference sequence). V lost 5 bases and J 5 bases, leaving 10 bases between the germline ends. This CDR3 is built from 13 residues. The CDR3 protein is CASSPPDRNTIYF. For the CDR3, the DNA is TGTGCCAGCAGCCCCCCGGACAGAAACACCATATATTTT.